This TCR beta chain was identified in a study of T cell responses to AZD1222 COVID-19 vaccine. There are 16 residues in the CDR3. Sequencing used immunoSEQ multiplex PCR; TCRdb keeps in-frame clones, though not all of them. The sample holds about 150,000 clones, around 90% seen once. General study results and limits: Vaccination with two AZD1222 doses was followed by a rise in Spike-specific TCR breadth and depth. Within unmutated variant regions lay the reported targets of nearly half of spike-specific TCRs. Researchers took repertoire samples only after the peak T cell response had come. Clonal diversity may have been underestimated, and the donors were mostly white British, with more females than males.

Details on this clone: Its antigen is not known.

Sequences were derived from peripheral blood, sampled on day 0 of AZD1222 vaccination. The TCR was taken from an adult in good health. The chain carries TRBV21-1 and TRBJ2-3. TRBV21-1 is a documented pseudogene. The CDR3 sequence: CASGACERINADTQYF. CDR3 in DNA: TGTGCCAGCGGGGCTTGTGAGCGGATAAACGCAGATACGCAGTATTTT.